These T cell receptor beta chains were read from a single sample in a study of T-cell reconstitution after alpha-beta-depleted transplantation in children. MiXCR, run by TCRdb on the PCR reads, gives a single entry per CDR3 protein. The profile shows about 500,000 distinct CDR3 sequences, approximately 30% of them singletons. The sample here was PBMCs from the stem cell graft donor, taken from the stem cell graft. The source is a human donor who donated a stem cell graft to a child with aplastic anemia. The CDR3 runs from the conserved cysteine through the conserved F or W. Fields, in order: clone size, V gene, J gene, D gene, CDR3 length, CDR3 protein, CDR3 DNA. A D gene is named only where the DNA matches it firmly. Expanded clones get a size class; other rows say once, few or many, or leave the size out.

clone_size: few
v_call: TRBV5-4
j_call: TRBJ2-5
d_call: NA
cdr3_length: 13
cdr3_aa: CASARDRAETQYF
cdr3_nt: TGTGCCAGCGCGAGGGATAGGGCTGAGACCCAGTACTTC

clone_size: NA
v_call: TRBV3-1
j_call: TRBJ1-6
d_call: NA
cdr3_length: 14
cdr3_aa: CASSRTANNSPLHF
cdr3_nt: TGTGCCAGCAGCCGGACAGCAAATAATTCACCCCTCCACTTT

clone_size: few
v_call: TRBV29-1
j_call: TRBJ2-1
d_call: NA
cdr3_length: 13
cdr3_aa: CSVLIGLLKEQFF
cdr3_nt: TGCAGCGTTCTTATCGGCTTGCTTAAGGAGCAGTTCTTC

clone_size: NA
v_call: TRBV20-1
j_call: TRBJ2-1
d_call: TRBD2
cdr3_length: 14
cdr3_aa: CSARLGLAANEQFF
cdr3_nt: TGCAGTGCTAGGTTGGGACTAGCGGCCAATGAGCAGTTCTTC

clone_size: few
v_call: TRBV6-5
j_call: TRBJ2-1
d_call: TRBD2
cdr3_length: 16
cdr3_aa: CASSYGSGRAHNEQFF
cdr3_nt: TGTGCCAGCAGTTACGGAAGCGGGAGGGCTCACAATGAGCAGTTCTTC

clone_size: NA
v_call: TRBV20-1
j_call: TRBJ2-1
d_call: TRBD2
cdr3_length: 19
cdr3_aa: CSAVSVGLAGRSSYNEQFF
cdr3_nt: TGCAGTGCTGTTTCCGTGGGACTAGCGGGGAGAAGCTCCTACAATGAGCAGTTCTTC

clone_size: NA
v_call: TRBV7-2
j_call: TRBJ1-2
d_call: NA
cdr3_length: 14
cdr3_aa: CASSLGSAVYGYTF
cdr3_nt: TGTGCCAGCAGCTTAGGCTCCGCGGTCTATGGCTACACCTTC

clone_size: NA
v_call: TRBV12-3/TRBV12-4
j_call: TRBJ2-1
d_call: TRBD2
cdr3_length: 18
cdr3_aa: CASRWGLAGYDSYNEQFF
cdr3_nt: TGTGCCAGCAGGTGGGGACTAGCGGGATATGACTCCTACAATGAGCAGTTCTTC

clone_size: NA
v_call: TRBV5-1
j_call: TRBJ2-2
d_call: NA
cdr3_length: 15
cdr3_aa: CASSFRGVSTGELFF
cdr3_nt: TGCGCCAGCAGCTTTCGTGGAGTAAGCACCGGGGAGCTGTTTTTT

clone_size: few
v_call: TRBV12-3/TRBV12-4
j_call: TRBJ1-1
d_call: NA
cdr3_length: 12
cdr3_aa: CASSHLRGEAFF
cdr3_nt: TGTGCCAGCAGCCACCTTAGGGGTGAAGCTTTCTTT

clone_size: NA
v_call: TRBV5-4
j_call: TRBJ2-5
d_call: NA
cdr3_length: 15
cdr3_aa: CASSLGNGGQETQYF
cdr3_nt: TGTGCCAGCAGCTTGGGAAACGGGGGTCAAGAGACCCAGTACTTC

clone_size: NA
v_call: TRBV6-2/TRBV6-3
j_call: TRBJ2-7
d_call: NA
cdr3_length: 15
cdr3_aa: CASSYQDGSSYEQYF
cdr3_nt: TGTGCCAGCAGTTACCAGGACGGGAGCTCCTACGAGCAGTACTTC

clone_size: NA
v_call: TRBV28
j_call: TRBJ2-7
d_call: NA
cdr3_length: 16
cdr3_aa: CASSLPGAASSYEQYF
cdr3_nt: TGTGCCAGCAGTTTACCAGGGGCCGCGAGCTCCTACGAGCAGTACTTC

clone_size: few
v_call: TRBV4-3
j_call: TRBJ2-3
d_call: NA
cdr3_length: 16
cdr3_aa: CASSQDRKRGTDTQYF
cdr3_nt: TGCGCCAGCAGCCAAGATCGTAAGAGAGGCACAGATACGCAGTATTTT